This T cell receptor (beta chain) was documented in a study of cytomegalovirus exposure and HLA in healthy donors. Findings of the study overall: Earlier findings revealed that most TCR beta V segments proved productive either about 90% or about 30% of the time.

The CDR3 sequence is 13 residues long. The V and J ends lost 3 bases and 5 bases, in that order; junction bases with no gene match: 3. Per the germline V gene, CDR1 is SGHNT and CDR2 is YYREEE (reference sequence). This PCR relied on a set of 60 Vbeta primers and 13 Jbeta primers. Assay used: immunoSEQ multiplex PCR; TCRdb lists only in-frame clones, some missing. The top ten clones hold 2.3% of a sample with almost 200,000 clones, almost 85% of them seen once. Comment on this clone: Its antigen is not identified.

The chain joins TRBV5-4 to TRBJ1-2; 8 positions match TRBD1. The receptor comes from a woman aged 45-60 years in good health and CMV-seronegative. The source material was PBMCs. DNA for the CDR3: TGTGCCAGCAGCTCGGACAGGGCATATGGCTACACCTTC. It is translated as CASSSDRAYGYTF. Based on the CDR3 plus reference TRBV5-4 and TRBJ1-2, the full variable domain is ETGVTQSPTHLIKTRGQQVTLRCSSQSGHNTVSWYQQALGQGPQFIFQYYREEENGRGNFPPRFSGLQFPNYSSELNVNALELDDSALYLCASSSDRAYGYTFGSGTRLTVV.